This TCR beta chain was recovered during a study of shared clonotypes between healthy human individuals. As for the study in general: Donors had three CD4 naive, three CD4 memory, two CD8 naive and one CD8 memory plate apiece.

Germline V gene data show CDR1 as SNHLY and CDR2 as FYNNEI. The CDR3 runs to 13 residues. Between the trimmed V and J ends, which lost 3 bases and 0 bases, there was a span of 5 bases. Study-wide results and caveats: Clonotype sharing levels among donors were expected to vary with sequencing depth. Memory subsets had estimated richness that was generally smaller than that of naive subsets. Against clonotypes common to all four donors, non-shared ones had lower generation probabilities.

Here immunoSEQ multiplex PCR was the method, and the copy in TCRdb shows in-frame clones only, minus some. The sample holds a few hundred thousand clones, 70% to 75% seen once. This clone occurred a few times. As yet, its antigen is unknown. J is TRBJ1-1 and V is TRBV2, with D hard to call. Sequencing used memory CD4+ T cells sorted from blood. Specified subset: CD45RA-negative fraction. This clonotype was obtained from a man aged 30-40 years in good health. The CDR3 DNA reads TGTGCCAGCAGTGAGATCCTGAACACTGAAGCTTTCTTT. Translated: CASSEILNTEAFF.